This is a list of T cell receptor beta chains from one sample in a study of CD8+ T cells in alopecia areata. Method: immunoSEQ multiplex PCR; TCRdb's copy keeps in-frame clones and lacks some. This table has about 110,000 clones, 58% appearing once. Specimen: NKG2D-low CD8+ T cells sorted from blood. These receptors were obtained from a human donor with alopecia areata. Both conserved end residues are part of each CDR3. D genes are given only for firm matches. Clone size appears in some rows only: once, few, many, or a class for an expanded clone.

V	size	J	length	D	DNA	CDR3
TRBV7-2	-	TRBJ2-3	14	-	TGTGCCAGCAGCCGACGACCGAGTCCGGATACGCAGTATTTT	CASSRRPSPDTQYF
TRBV4-1	-	TRBJ1-2	15	-	TGCGCCAGCAGCCAATCGCTCTGGGGTGGCTATGGCTACACCTTC	CASSQSLWGGYGYTF
TRBV6-5	-	TRBJ1-2	16	TRBD1	TGTGCCAGCAGTTACGGGACAGGGGGTTGGGTAGGAGGCTACACCTTC	CASSYGTGGWVGGYTF
TRBV9	-	TRBJ1-2	13	-	TGTGCCAGCAGCGCCGGACGGAGCTATGGCTACACCTTC	CASSAGRSYGYTF
TRBV9	-	TRBJ2-1	12	-	TGTGCCAGCAGTGATAGGGCAGGAGAGCAGTTCTTC	CASSDRAGEQFF
TRBV7-9	few	TRBJ1-1	15	-	TGTGCCAGCAGCTTAGATCCGATTTGGGGGACTGAAGCTTTCTTT	CASSLDPIWGTEAFF
TRBV29-1	-	TRBJ2-7	12	-	TGCAGCGTTGAACAGGCAGACTACGAGCAGTACTTC	CSVEQADYEQYF
TRBV29-1	-	TRBJ1-2	11	-	TGCAGCGCCCTGGTGGATTCTGGCTACACCTTC	CSALVDSGYTF
TRBV2	-	TRBJ2-7	12	TRBD2	TGTGCCAGCCGGAAACTAGCGGACGAGCAGTACTTC	CASRKLADEQYF
TRBV6-1	-	TRBJ1-3	16	TRBD1	TGTGCCAGCAGCGAAGCCACAGGGGAGGCTGGAAACACCATATATTTT	CASSEATGEAGNTIYF
TRBV27	-	TRBJ1-5	14	-	TGTGCCAGCAGCCCTGGAACGACTTCCAAACCCCAGCATTTT	CASSPGTTSKPQHF
TRBV30	-	TRBJ2-7	12	-	TGTGCCTGGATTGAGAGCGGCTACGAGCAGTACTTC	CAWIESGYEQYF